This T cell receptor beta chain was profiled in a study of T-cell reconstitution after alpha-beta-depleted transplantation in children. Study-level points and caveats: Several hundred graft clones that had expanded were reportedly the source of alpha-beta T cells about two months after transplant. A year post-transplant, T-cell counts and diversity derived mostly from newly produced T cells. Some patients' high day-60 TCRbeta diversity was traced to surviving recipient T cells and thymic progenitors.

Preparation of the TCRbeta library used unique molecular identifiers. TCRdb reprocessed the PCR reads via MiXCR and lists one record per CDR3 protein. The sample shows about 500,000 distinct CDR3 sequences, about an eighth of them seen only once. In its sample, this clonotype was seen a few times. Its target is unknown. CDR1 and CDR2 from the germline V gene are ENHRY and SYGVKD. The length of the CDR3 is 14 residues. The V and J ends lost 6 bases and 1 base respectively, with 12 bases between them. The sequences come from PBMCs, mostly from graft donor cells, collected 180 days after TCRalphabeta/CD19-depleted stem cell transplant. This chain uses TRBV10-3 with TRBJ1-1; TRBD1 might be the D (6 bases). The receptor was isolated from a female patient aged 2-9 years who had a stem cell transplant for aplastic anemia, so the T cells may come from the graft donor. This CDR3 is CAISPVGGNTEAFF. The CDR3 coding sequence is TGTGCCATCAGCCCTGTAGGGGGGAACACTGAAGCTTTCTTT.